The clone carrying this T cell receptor (beta chain) has just a few counts. The data belong to a study of blood T cell repertoires in COVID-19. Study summary: Sites across the United States, Italy and Spain contributed samples from acute and convalescent COVID-19.

Seattle patients were enrolled during active infection and followed longitudinally. Trimming removed 3 bases from V and 8 bases from J, with 8 bases in between. This CDR3 comprises 12 residues. Germline V lookup: CDR1 SEHNR, CDR2 FQNEAQ (reference sequence). Original data processing: Amplifying reference gene primers gave estimates of nucleated cell counts. Clones were read by immunoSEQ multiplex PCR, and TCRdb kept only the in-frame ones, dropping some. The V and J calls and clone size are taken from that table; D and trimming were inferred from the DNA. Among approximately 330,000 clones listed, roughly 89% were seen once.

The source material was peripheral blood. The clonotype comes from a young man with COVID-19, enrolled during active disease. The genes are TRBV7-9 and TRBJ2-1; D is uncertain. This CDR3 is CASSFWSDEQFF. DNA for the CDR3: TGTGCCAGCAGCTTTTGGTCGGATGAGCAGTTCTTC.